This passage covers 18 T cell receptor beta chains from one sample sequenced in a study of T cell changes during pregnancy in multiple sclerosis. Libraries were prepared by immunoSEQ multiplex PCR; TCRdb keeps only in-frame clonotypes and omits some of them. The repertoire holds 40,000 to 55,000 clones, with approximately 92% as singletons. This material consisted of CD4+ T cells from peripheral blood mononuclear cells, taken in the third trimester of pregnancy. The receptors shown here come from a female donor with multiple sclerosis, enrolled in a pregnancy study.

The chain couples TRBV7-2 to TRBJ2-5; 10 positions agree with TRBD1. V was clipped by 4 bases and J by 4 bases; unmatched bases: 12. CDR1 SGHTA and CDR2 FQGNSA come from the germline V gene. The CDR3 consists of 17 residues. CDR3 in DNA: TGTGCCAGCAGCTCGACAGGGGGCGCTGGTTGGGCAGAGACCCAGTACTTC. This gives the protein CASSSTGGAGWAETQYF.

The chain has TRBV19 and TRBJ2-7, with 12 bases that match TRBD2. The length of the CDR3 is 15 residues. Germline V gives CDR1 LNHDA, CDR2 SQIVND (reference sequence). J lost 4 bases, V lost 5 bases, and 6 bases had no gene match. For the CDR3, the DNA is TGTGCCAGTAGTCCCGGACTAGCGGGGTTTTACGAGCAGTACTTC. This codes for CASSPGLAGFYEQYF.

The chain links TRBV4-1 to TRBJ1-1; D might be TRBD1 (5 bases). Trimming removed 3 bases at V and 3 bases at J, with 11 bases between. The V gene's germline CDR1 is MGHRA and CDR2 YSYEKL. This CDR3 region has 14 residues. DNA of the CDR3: TGCGCCAGCAGCCAGGCAGGGCCAGACACTGAAGCTTTCTTT. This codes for CASSQAGPDTEAFF.

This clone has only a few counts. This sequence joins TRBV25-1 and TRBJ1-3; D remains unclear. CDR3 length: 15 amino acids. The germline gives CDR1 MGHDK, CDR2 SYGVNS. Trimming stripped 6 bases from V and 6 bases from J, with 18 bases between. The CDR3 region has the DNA TGTGCCAGCAGGCCCCAGGCGGGTAATGCAAACACCATATATTTT. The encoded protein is CASRPQAGNANTIYF. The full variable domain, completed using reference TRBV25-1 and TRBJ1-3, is EADIYQTPRYLVIGTGKKITLECSQTMGHDKMYWYQQDPGMELHLIHYSYGVNSTEKGDLSSESTVSRIRTEHFPLTLESARPSHTSQYLCASRPQAGNANTIYFGEGSWLTVV.

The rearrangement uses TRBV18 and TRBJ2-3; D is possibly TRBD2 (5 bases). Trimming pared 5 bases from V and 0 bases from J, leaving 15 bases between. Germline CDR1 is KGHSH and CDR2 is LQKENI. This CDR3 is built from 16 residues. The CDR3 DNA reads TGTGCCAGCTCAGACGAACGAGGGATTAGCACAGATACGCAGTATTTT. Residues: CASSDERGISTDTQYF.

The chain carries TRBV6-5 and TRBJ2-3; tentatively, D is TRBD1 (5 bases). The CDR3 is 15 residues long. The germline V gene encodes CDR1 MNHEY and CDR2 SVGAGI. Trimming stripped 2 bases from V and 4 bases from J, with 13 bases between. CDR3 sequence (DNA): TGTGCCAGCAGTTACAGGGGTCAATGGGCAGATACGCAGTATTTT. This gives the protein CASSYRGQWADTQYF.

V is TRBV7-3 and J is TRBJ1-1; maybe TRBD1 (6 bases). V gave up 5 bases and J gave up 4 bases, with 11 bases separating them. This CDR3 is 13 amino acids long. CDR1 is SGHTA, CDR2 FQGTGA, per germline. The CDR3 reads CASSATGITEAFF. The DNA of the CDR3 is TGTGCCAGCAGCGCCACAGGGATCACTGAAGCTTTCTTT.

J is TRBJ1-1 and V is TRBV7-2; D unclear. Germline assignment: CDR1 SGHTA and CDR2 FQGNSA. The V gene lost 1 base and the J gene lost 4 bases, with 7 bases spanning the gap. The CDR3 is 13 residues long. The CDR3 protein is CASSLGTFTEAFF. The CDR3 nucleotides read TGTGCCAGCAGCTTAGGGACTTTCACTGAAGCTTTCTTT.

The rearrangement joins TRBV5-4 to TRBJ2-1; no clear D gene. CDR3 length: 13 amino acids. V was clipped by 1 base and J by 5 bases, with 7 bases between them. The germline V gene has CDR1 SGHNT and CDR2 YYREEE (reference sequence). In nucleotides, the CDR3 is TGTGCCAGCAGCTTGTGGCAGAACAATGAGCAGTTCTTC. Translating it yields CASSLWQNNEQFF.

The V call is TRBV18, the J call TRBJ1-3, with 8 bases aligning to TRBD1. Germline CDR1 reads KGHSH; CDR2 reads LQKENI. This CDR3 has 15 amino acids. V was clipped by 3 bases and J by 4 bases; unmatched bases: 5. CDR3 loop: CASSPDRGVGNTIYF. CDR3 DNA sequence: TGTGCCAGCTCACCCGACAGGGGAGTCGGAAACACCATATATTTT.

Here the CDR3 DNA reads TGTGCCAGCAGTTACTCCAAGGGGACACCCACCGGGGAGCTGTTTTTT. Protein sequence: CASSYSKGTPTGELFF. The rearrangement links TRBV6-5 to TRBJ2-2; tentatively, D is TRBD1 (6 bases). Germline assignment: CDR1 MNHEY and CDR2 SVGAGI. V was pared by 0 bases and J by 4 bases, with 12 bases between. The CDR3 has 16 amino acids.

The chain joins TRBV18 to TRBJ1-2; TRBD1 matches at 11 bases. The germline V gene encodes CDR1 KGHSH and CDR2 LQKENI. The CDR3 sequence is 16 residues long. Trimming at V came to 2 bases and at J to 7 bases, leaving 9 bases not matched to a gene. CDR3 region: CASSPSGTGGASGYTF. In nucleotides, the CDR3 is TGTGCCAGCTCACCATCCGGGACAGGGGGGGCGAGTGGCTACACCTTC.

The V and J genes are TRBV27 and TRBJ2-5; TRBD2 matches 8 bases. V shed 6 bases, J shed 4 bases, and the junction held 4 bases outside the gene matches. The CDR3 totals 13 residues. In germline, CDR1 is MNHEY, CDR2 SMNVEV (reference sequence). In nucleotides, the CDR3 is TGTGCCAGCAGGAGCGGGGGCGGAGAGACCCAGTACTTC. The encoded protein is CASRSGGGETQYF.

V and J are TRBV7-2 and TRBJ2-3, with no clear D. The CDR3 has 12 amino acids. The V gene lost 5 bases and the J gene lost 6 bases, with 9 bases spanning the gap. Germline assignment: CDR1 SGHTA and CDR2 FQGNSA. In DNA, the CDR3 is TGTGCCAGCAGCCCCTTCCTGGATACGCAGTATTTT. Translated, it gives CASSPFLDTQYF.

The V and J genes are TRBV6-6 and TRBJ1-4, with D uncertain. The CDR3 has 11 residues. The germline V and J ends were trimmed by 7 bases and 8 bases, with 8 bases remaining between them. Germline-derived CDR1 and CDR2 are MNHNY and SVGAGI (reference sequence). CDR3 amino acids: CASTREEKLFF. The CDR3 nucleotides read TGTGCCAGCACTAGGGAGGAAAAACTGTTTTTT.

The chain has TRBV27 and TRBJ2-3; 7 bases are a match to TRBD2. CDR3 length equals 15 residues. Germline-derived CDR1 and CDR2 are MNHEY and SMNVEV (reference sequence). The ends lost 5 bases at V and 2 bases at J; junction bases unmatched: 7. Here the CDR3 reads CASSRVAGVTDTQYF. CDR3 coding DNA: TGTGCCAGCAGTCGCGTGGCGGGGGTCACAGATACGCAGTATTTT.

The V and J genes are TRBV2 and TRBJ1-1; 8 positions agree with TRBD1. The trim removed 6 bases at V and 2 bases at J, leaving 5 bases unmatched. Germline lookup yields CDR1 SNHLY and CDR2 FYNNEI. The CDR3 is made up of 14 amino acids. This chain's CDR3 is CASRSPGGNTEAFF. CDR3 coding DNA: TGTGCCAGCAGGTCCCCAGGGGGCAACACTGAAGCTTTCTTT.

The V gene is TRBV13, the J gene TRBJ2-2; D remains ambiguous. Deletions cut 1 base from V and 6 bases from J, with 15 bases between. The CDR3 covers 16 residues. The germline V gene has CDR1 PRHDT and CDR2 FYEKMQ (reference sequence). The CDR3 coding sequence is TGTGCCAGCAGCTTAGTGTCCGGGTATCATGCCGGGGAGCTGTTTTTT. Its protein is CASSLVSGYHAGELFF.